One sample yielded the 24 T cell receptor beta chains listed below, sequenced in a study of blood T cell repertoires in COVID-19. The repertoire was sequenced with immunoSEQ multiplex PCR; TCRdb's copy has only in-frame clones and lacks some. The sample yields about 230,000 clones, over 70% seen once. Sequenced sample: peripheral blood. The receptors come from a woman of 80 years or more with acute or convalescent COVID-19.

This clone was detected only a few times. The chain carries TRBV28 and TRBJ2-4; D is uncertain. The V end lost 1 base, the J end lost 6 bases, and 7 bases lay between the germline ends. The CDR3 totals 13 residues. The germline CDR1 and CDR2 sequences are MDHEN and SYDVKM. The CDR3 nucleotides are TGTGCCAGCAGTTTATATACTGGAAACATTCAGTACTTC. Amino acid sequence: CASSLYTGNIQYF.

The chain has TRBV11-3 and TRBJ1-1; D unclear. V was trimmed by 7 bases and J by 0 bases, leaving 12 bases between them. Germline V gene lookup returns CDR1 SGHNT and CDR2 YENEEA. The CDR3 spans 14 residues. The DNA of the CDR3 is TGTGCCAGCATCTCGACTACTTTGAACACTGAAGCTTTCTTT. Its translation is CASISTTLNTEAFF.

The CDR3 spells CASSTYGLTTSGNTIYF. The DNA for the CDR3 is TGTGCCAGTAGTACCTACGGACTTACCACCTCTGGAAACACCATATATTTT. The chain has TRBV19 and TRBJ1-3; no clear D gene. Germline lookup yields CDR1 LNHDA and CDR2 SQIVND (reference sequence). CDR3 size: 17 residues. V shed 4 bases and J shed 0 bases, with 16 bases lying between them.

Remarks on this clone: Other DNA sequences within the sample encode an identical CDR3. The V and J genes are TRBV3-1 (or the pseudogene TRBV3-2) and TRBJ1-1; a weak D match, TRBD1 (5 bases). This CDR3 has 13 residues. Trimming left V 1 base short and J 5 bases short, with 8 bases between. Germline lookup yields CDR1 LGHDT and CDR2 YNNKEL (reference sequence). The CDR3 nucleotides are TGTGCCAGCAGCCAAGTCGGGGGAACTGAAGCTTTCTTT. Amino acid sequence: CASSQVGGTEAFF.

The chain joins TRBV20-1 to TRBJ2-1; D is uncertain. This CDR3 comprises 11 residues. Deletions cut 1 base from V and 13 bases from J, with 11 bases between. Germline CDR1 DFQATT, CDR2 SNEGSKA (reference sequence). The CDR3 DNA sequence: TGCAGTGCTAGAGTGGCCCACATACAGTTCTTC. It specifies CSARVAHIQFF.

The rearrangement joins TRBV5-6 to TRBJ2-3, with 8 positions matching TRBD2. The CDR3 has 15 amino acids. Losses at the gene ends were 7 bases for V and 2 bases for J; bases not matched to a gene: 9. Germline V lookup: CDR1 SGHDT, CDR2 YYEEEE. The CDR3 DNA follows: TGTGCCAGCGCTCGGCGGGGGGCTTACACAGATACGCAGTATTTT. Amino acid sequence: CASARRGAYTDTQYF.

The genes are TRBV30 and TRBJ2-5; 10 bases map to TRBD1. The V segment lost 0 bases and the J segment 5 bases; nucleotides outside the gene matches: 3. This CDR3 spans 14 amino acids. Germline V lookup: CDR1 GTSNPN, CDR2 SVGIG (reference sequence). This chain's CDR3 is CAWSVGGQGETQYF. Here the CDR3 DNA reads TGTGCCTGGAGTGTGGGGGGACAGGGGGAGACCCAGTACTTC.

The V call is TRBV27, the J call TRBJ1-4; 10 positions agree with TRBD1. Trimming at V came to 5 bases and at J to 11 bases, leaving 5 bases not matched to a gene. The CDR3 has 13 residues. The germline gives CDR1 MNHEY, CDR2 SMNVEV (reference sequence). The CDR3 DNA is TGTGCCAGCAGTCGAGACAGGGGGCCCAAACTGTTTTTT. Translated, it gives CASSRDRGPKLFF.

CDR3 loop: CASTPGVGMNTEAFF. DNA for the CDR3: TGTGCCAGCACCCCCGGGGTGGGGATGAACACTGAAGCTTTCTTT. The chain combines TRBV7-2 with TRBJ1-1; D is unclear. Trimming took 7 bases from V and 0 from J, leaving 15 bases between them. This CDR3 region has 15 residues. From germline, CDR1 is SGHTA and CDR2 FQGNSA.

The chain uses TRBV2 and TRBJ1-1; D not certain. CDR3 length equals 13 residues. CDR1 is SNHLY and CDR2 is FYNNEI in the germline V gene. V was pared by 7 bases and J by 1 base, with 10 bases between. The CDR3 sequence is CASIQEENTEAFF. CDR3 nucleotide sequence: TGTGCCAGCATCCAAGAGGAGAACACTGAAGCTTTCTTT.

The chain is built from TRBV7-7 and TRBJ2-7; 7 positions match TRBD1. V shed 1 base and J 4 bases; nucleotides not matched to a gene: 4. Germline V gives CDR1 SSHAT, CDR2 FNYEAQ (reference sequence). The CDR3 covers 14 residues. The CDR3 nucleotides are TGTGCCAGCAGCTTAGGGGTACAGGGGTACGAGCAGTACTTC. Its protein product is CASSLGVQGYEQYF.

With respect to this clone: The sample carries other DNA sequences with the same CDR3. This sequence joins TRBV18 and TRBJ1-1, with 9 bases fitting TRBD1. Germline-derived CDR1 and CDR2 are KGHSH and LQKENI. The CDR3 runs 14 residues. After removal of 4 bases from V and 3 bases from J, the junction contained 3 bases not matched to a gene. This CDR3 is CASSLGQGDTEAFF. The CDR3 bases are TGTGCCAGCTCACTGGGACAGGGTGACACTGAAGCTTTCTTT.

V gene TRBV10-2 combines with J gene TRBJ2-1; 9 bases fit TRBD2. CDR1 WSHSY and CDR2 SAAADI come from the germline V gene. The CDR3 consists of 14 residues. V trimming: 6 bases; J trimming: 8 bases; junction bases outside the gene matches: 8. CDR3 protein: CASRRREGRDEQFF. CDR3 nucleotide sequence: TGCGCCAGCAGGAGGCGGGAGGGCCGGGATGAGCAGTTCTTC.

The V and J genes are TRBV6-5 and TRBJ2-7, with TRBD1 matching 9 bases. V shed 8 bases and J 5 bases; nucleotides not matched to a gene: 7. The CDR3 extends over 13 amino acids. CDR1 is MNHEY and CDR2 is SVGAGI in the germline V gene. The CDR3 DNA sequence: TGTGCCAGCCGCCGGGACAGGGTGGACGAGCAGTACTTC. Translated, it gives CASRRDRVDEQYF.

The chain employs TRBV5-4 and TRBJ1-4; 9 bases line up with TRBD1. Trimming removed 4 bases from V and 5 bases from J; junction bases left unmatched: 3. Germline CDR1 SGHNT, CDR2 YYREEE (reference sequence). There are 14 residues in the CDR3. The CDR3 bases are TGTGCCAGCAGCACCGGACAGGGGAATGAAAAACTGTTTTTT. Translating it yields CASSTGQGNEKLFF.

The chain carries TRBV3-1 (or the pseudogene TRBV3-2) and TRBJ1-1, with 7 bases aligning to TRBD1. This CDR3 contains 16 residues. Germline V CDR1 and CDR2: LGHDT, YNNKEL (reference sequence). V gave up 4 bases and J gave up 1 base; unmatched junction bases: 9. In nucleotides, the CDR3 is TGTGCCAGCAGCCCCCGACAGGGATTTCCGAACACTGAAGCTTTCTTT. This codes for CASSPRQGFPNTEAFF.

V gene TRBV7-9 combines with J gene TRBJ1-2; 8 nucleotides align to TRBD1. This CDR3 is 14 amino acids long. V trimming: 5 bases; J trimming: 6 bases; junction bases outside the gene matches: 8. Germline-derived CDR1 and CDR2 are SEHNR and FQNEAQ (reference sequence). As DNA, the CDR3 is TGTGCCAGCAGCCCCGGGACAGGTCGTCATGGCTACACCTTC. This translates into CASSPGTGRHGYTF.

The CDR3 bases are TGTGCCAGCAGCTCCGCGAGCTCCTACGAGCAGTACTTC. It is translated as CASSSASSYEQYF. This chain links TRBV7-2 with TRBJ2-7; D uncertain. The germline V and J ends were trimmed by 4 bases and 0 bases, with 7 bases remaining between them. The CDR3 contains 13 residues. CDR1 and CDR2 from the germline V gene are SGHTA and FQGNSA.

The genes are TRBV29-1 and TRBJ2-1, with D perhaps TRBD1 (5 bases). V dropped 4 bases and J dropped 7 bases, with 11 bases sitting between them. The germline CDR1 and CDR2 sequences are SQVTM and ANQGSEA. CDR3 length equals 12 residues. The CDR3 DNA sequence: TGCAGCGTTGGGGCTGCAGGGAATGAGCAGTTCTTC. The encoded protein is CSVGAAGNEQFF.

This rearrangement joins TRBV6-1 to TRBJ1-3, with 11 bases fitting TRBD1. The CDR3 consists of 16 residues. The germline gives CDR1 MNHNS, CDR2 SASEGT. J lost 2 bases, V lost 2 bases, and 2 bases had no gene match. As DNA, the CDR3 is TGTGCCAGCAGTGAACGGGACAGGGGGACTGGAAACACCATATATTTT. As protein: CASSERDRGTGNTIYF.

The J gene is TRBJ1-4, the V gene TRBV6-5; D is uncertain. From germline, CDR1 is MNHEY and CDR2 SVGAGI. Trimming removed 6 bases from V and 4 bases from J, with 12 bases in between. The CDR3 loop spans 14 amino acids. CDR3 protein: CASRLQGNNEKLFF. DNA for the CDR3: TGTGCCAGCAGACTACAAGGAAATAATGAAAAACTGTTTTTT.

This CDR3 reads CATSAPEAWELFF. CDR3 bases: TGTGCCACCAGTGCCCCAGAGGCTTGGGAGCTGTTTTTT. The J gene is TRBJ2-2, the V gene TRBV24-1; the D is unclear. Germline CDR1 KGHDR, CDR2 SFDVKD. V was cut by 5 bases and J by 9 bases, with 12 bases left in between. The CDR3 is 13 amino acids.

The rearrangement links TRBV5-8 to TRBJ2-5, with a tentative D call TRBD1 (6 bases). Trimming pared 0 bases from V and 5 bases from J, leaving 17 bases between. Germline V gene lookup returns CDR1 SGHTS and CDR2 YDEGEE. The CDR3 loop spans 16 amino acids. Here the CDR3 reads CASSLGQVKVGETQYF. Written as DNA, the CDR3 is TGTGCCAGCAGCTTGGGACAGGTGAAAGTTGGGGAGACCCAGTACTTC.

This chain connects TRBV5-1 to TRBJ1-4; D perhaps matches TRBD1 (5 bases). This CDR3 spans 13 amino acids. With 4 bases removed from V and 7 bases from J, the gap between germline ends came to 11 bases. Germline loops: CDR1 SGHRS, CDR2 YFSETQ. CDR3 DNA sequence: TGCGCCAGCAGCACAGGACGAGGTGAAAAACTGTTTTTT. Translated: CASSTGRGEKLFF.